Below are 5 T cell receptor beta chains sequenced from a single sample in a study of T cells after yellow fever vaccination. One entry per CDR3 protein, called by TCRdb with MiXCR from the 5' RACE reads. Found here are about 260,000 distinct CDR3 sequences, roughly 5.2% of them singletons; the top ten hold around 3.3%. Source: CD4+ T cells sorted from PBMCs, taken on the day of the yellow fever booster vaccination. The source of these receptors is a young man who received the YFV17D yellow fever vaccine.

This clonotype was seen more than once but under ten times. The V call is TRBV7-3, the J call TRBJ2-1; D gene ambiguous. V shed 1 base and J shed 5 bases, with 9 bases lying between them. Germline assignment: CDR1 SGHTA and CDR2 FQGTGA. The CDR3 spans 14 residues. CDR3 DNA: TGTGCCAGCAGCTTAAACCGGCTTAACAATGAGCAGTTCTTC. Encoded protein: CASSLNRLNNEQFF.

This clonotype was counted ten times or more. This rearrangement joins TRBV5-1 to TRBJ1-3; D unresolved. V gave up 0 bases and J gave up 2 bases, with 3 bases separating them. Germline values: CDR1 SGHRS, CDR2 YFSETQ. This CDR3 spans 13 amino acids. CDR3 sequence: CASSLDPGNTIYF. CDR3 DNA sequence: TGCGCCAGCAGCTTGGACCCTGGAAACACCATATATTTT.

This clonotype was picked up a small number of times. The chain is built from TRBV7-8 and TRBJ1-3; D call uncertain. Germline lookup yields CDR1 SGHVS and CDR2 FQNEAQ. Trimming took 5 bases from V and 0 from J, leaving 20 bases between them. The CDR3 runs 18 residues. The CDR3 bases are TGTGCCAGCAGCGGTCAGTCCCGGGCGGCGAGCTCTGGAAACACCATATATTTT. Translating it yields CASSGQSRAASSGNTIYF.

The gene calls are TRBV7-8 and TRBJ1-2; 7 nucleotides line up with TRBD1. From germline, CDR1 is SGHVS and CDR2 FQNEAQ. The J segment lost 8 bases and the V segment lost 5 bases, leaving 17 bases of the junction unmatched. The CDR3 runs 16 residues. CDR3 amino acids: CASSPTDRVRSGGYTF. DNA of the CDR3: TGTGCCAGCAGCCCCACCGACAGGGTCAGATCGGGCGGCTACACCTTC.

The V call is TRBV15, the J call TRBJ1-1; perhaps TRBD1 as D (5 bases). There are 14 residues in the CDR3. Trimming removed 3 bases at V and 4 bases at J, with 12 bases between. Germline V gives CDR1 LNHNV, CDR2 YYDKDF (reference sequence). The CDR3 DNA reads TGTGCCACCAGCAGGGGCGGAGACAGCACTGAAGCTTTCTTT. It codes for CATSRGGDSTEAFF.